The 13 T cell receptor beta chains below come from one sample, sequenced in a study of a mutant IDH1 vaccine in newly diagnosed glioma. Indicated time point: week 23, last vaccination. A single vaccine dose contained 300 ug of mutant IDH1 20-mer peptide, and topical imiquimod was used with it. Their cognate antigens are unknown. Produced via immunoSEQ multiplex PCR; TCRdb's table is partial and in-frame only. The sample shows 52,000 or so clones, over 70% of them seen only once. The sample in question was PBMCs, obtained from a glioma patient whose treatment included an IDH1 peptide vaccine. The receptors were gathered from a man aged 40-50 years with glioma.

The rearrangement uses TRBV13 and TRBJ1-6; TRBD1 is a possible D gene (5 bases). Trimming cost V 3 bases and J 14 bases, with 17 bases left between them. The CDR3 runs to 14 residues. From germline, CDR1 is PRHDT and CDR2 FYEKMQ (reference sequence). The CDR3 spells CASSFKGAPLTLHF. The CDR3 bases are TGTGCCAGCAGCTTCAAAGGGGCGCCGTTGACCCTCCACTTT.

The chain recombines TRBV7-9 with TRBJ1-1; maybe TRBD1 (6 bases). Germline values: CDR1 SEHNR, CDR2 FQNEAQ (reference sequence). CDR3 size: 15 residues. V gave up 5 bases and J gave up 0 bases, with 13 bases separating them. CDR3 DNA sequence: TGTGCCAGCAGCCCAACTACAGGGTTGAACACTGAAGCTTTCTTT. It yields the protein CASSPTTGLNTEAFF.

This clone has just one count. The genes are TRBV9 and TRBJ2-2; unclear D gene. There are 15 residues in the CDR3. Germline V gene lookup returns CDR1 SGDLS and CDR2 YYNGEE. V dropped 0 bases and J dropped 2 bases, with 8 bases sitting between them. CDR3 loop: CASSVGLFNTGELFF. DNA of the CDR3: TGTGCCAGCAGCGTAGGGCTTTTTAACACCGGGGAGCTGTTTTTT.

This chain uses TRBV5-1 with TRBJ2-7; 10 bases are shared with TRBD1. CDR3 length: 15 residues. V shed 5 bases and J 3 bases; nucleotides not matched to a gene: 8. Per germline, CDR1 SGHRS and CDR2 YFSETQ. DNA of the CDR3: TGCGCCAGCAGGTGGGACAGGGGTTCTGTCTACGAGCAGTACTTC. As protein: CASRWDRGSVYEQYF.

This clone was detected once. The rearrangement joins TRBV19 to TRBJ1-2; D is ambiguous. Germline CDR1 reads LNHDA; CDR2 reads SQIVND (reference sequence). The CDR3 is 12 residues long. Trimming stripped 5 bases from V and 5 bases from J, with 9 bases between. The chain's CDR3 is CASSGEYYGYTF. The DNA of the CDR3 is TGTGCCAGTAGTGGGGAGTATTATGGCTACACCTTC.

The CDR3 DNA sequence: TGTGCCAGCAGCTTAGACAGGAGTTCACCCCTCCACTTT. Translated: CASSLDRSSPLHF. This chain connects TRBV11-2 to TRBJ1-6; D is uncertain. Trimming stripped 0 bases from V and 9 bases from J, with 6 bases between. CDR3 length equals 13 residues. The germline CDR1 and CDR2 sequences are SGHAT and FQNNGV.

The rearrangement uses TRBV9 and TRBJ1-1; D gene ambiguous. The CDR3 consists of 15 residues. The germline V and J ends were trimmed by 0 bases and 1 base, with 10 bases remaining between them. Per germline, CDR1 SGDLS and CDR2 YYNGEE. In DNA form, the CDR3 reads TGTGCCAGCAGCGTAGGTGTGGGCTCGAACACTGAAGCTTTCTTT. Translated: CASSVGVGSNTEAFF.

This rearrangement joins TRBV30 to TRBJ2-7; maybe TRBD1 (6 bases). Germline V lookup: CDR1 GTSNPN, CDR2 SVGIG (reference sequence). This CDR3 region has 12 residues. V lost 3 bases, J lost 1 base, and 7 bases lay in between. The DNA of the CDR3 is TGTGCCTGGAGCAGGGGATCCTACGAGCAGTACTTC. It translates to CAWSRGSYEQYF.

This chain joins TRBV25-1 and TRBJ1-6; TRBD1 might be the D (6 bases). Trimming took off 8 bases at V and 7 bases at J, with 12 bases between the two ends. The CDR3 runs 13 residues. CDR1 and CDR2 (germline): MGHDK, SYGVNS. The CDR3 DNA is TGTGCCAGCGCCGGGACACTGAATTCACCCCTCCACTTT. Its translation: CASAGTLNSPLHF.

V gene TRBV2 combines with J gene TRBJ1-2; the D gene is possibly TRBD1 (5 bases). CDR1 and CDR2 from the germline V gene are SNHLY and FYNNEI. The CDR3 contains 13 residues. Trimming removed 5 bases from V and 1 base from J, with 8 bases in between. CDR3 sequence reads: CASSTGDNYGYTF. CDR3 in DNA: TGTGCCAGCAGTACAGGTGATAACTATGGCTACACCTTC.

The V and J genes are TRBV5-6 and TRBJ2-7, with D unresolved. The germline V and J ends were trimmed by 6 bases and 4 bases, with 23 bases remaining between them. This CDR3 has 16 amino acids. Germline V lookup: CDR1 SGHDT, CDR2 YYEEEE. The CDR3 protein is CASTQGGGEIEYEQYF. The CDR3 nucleotides read TGTGCCAGCACCCAAGGCGGTGGCGAGATAGAGTACGAGCAGTACTTC.

The gene calls are TRBV27 and TRBJ1-5, with a possible D match to TRBD1 (6 bases). This CDR3 spans 16 amino acids. Trimming removed 5 bases at V and 1 base at J, with 15 bases between. In germline, CDR1 is MNHEY, CDR2 SMNVEV (reference sequence). CDR3 DNA: TGTGCCAGCAGTCAACCGGGACATGGGAGCAATCAGCCCCAGCATTTT. It is translated as CASSQPGHGSNQPQHF.

The chain employs TRBV19 and TRBJ1-5; D remains unclear. V was trimmed by 9 bases and J by 7 bases, leaving 13 bases between them. This CDR3 region has 12 residues. Germline CDR1 LNHDA, CDR2 SQIVND (reference sequence). CDR3 coding DNA: TGTGCCAGCACCCATATTGGCCAGCCCCAGCATTTT. It specifies CASTHIGQPQHF.